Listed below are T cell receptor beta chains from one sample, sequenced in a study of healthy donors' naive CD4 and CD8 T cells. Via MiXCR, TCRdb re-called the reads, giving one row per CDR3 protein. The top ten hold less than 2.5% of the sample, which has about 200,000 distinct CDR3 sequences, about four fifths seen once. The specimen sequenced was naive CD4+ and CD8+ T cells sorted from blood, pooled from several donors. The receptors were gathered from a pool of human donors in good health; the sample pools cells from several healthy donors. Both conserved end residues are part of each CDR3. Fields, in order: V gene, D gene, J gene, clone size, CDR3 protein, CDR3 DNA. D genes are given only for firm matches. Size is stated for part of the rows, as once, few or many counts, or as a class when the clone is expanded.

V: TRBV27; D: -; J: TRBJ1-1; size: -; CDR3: CASSLLGQNTEAFF; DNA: TGTGCCAGCAGTTTATTGGGGCAGAACACTGAAGCTTTCTTT
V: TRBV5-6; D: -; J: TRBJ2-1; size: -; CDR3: CASSYGSGPYNEQFF; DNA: TGTGCCAGCAGCTACGGCTCCGGGCCCTACAATGAGCAGTTCTTC
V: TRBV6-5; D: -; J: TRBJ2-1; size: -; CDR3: CASSYQDLNNEQFF; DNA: TGTGCCAGCAGTTACCAAGACTTAAACAATGAGCAGTTCTTC
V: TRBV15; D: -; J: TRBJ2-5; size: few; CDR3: CATSRDVGEETQYF; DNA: TGTGCCACCAGCAGAGATGTGGGGGAAGAGACCCAGTACTTC
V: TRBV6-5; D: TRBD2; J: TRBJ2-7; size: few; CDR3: CASRLASGRYEQYF; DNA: TGTGCCAGCAGGCTCGCTAGCGGGAGATACGAGCAGTACTTC
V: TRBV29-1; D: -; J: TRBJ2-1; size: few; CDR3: CSVGQLTNNEQFF; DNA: TGCAGCGTTGGACAGTTGACCAACAATGAGCAGTTCTTC
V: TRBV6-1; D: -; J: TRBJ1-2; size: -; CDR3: CASSETIGYTF; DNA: TGTGCCAGCAGTGAAACCATTGGCTACACCTTC
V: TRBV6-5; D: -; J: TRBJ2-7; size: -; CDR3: CASKTGQLTYEQYF; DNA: TGTGCCAGCAAAACGGGGCAGTTGACCTACGAGCAGTACTTC
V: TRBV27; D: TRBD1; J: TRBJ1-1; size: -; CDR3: CASSPSPGQGATEAFF; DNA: TGTGCCAGCAGTCCCAGCCCGGGACAGGGGGCAACTGAAGCTTTCTTT
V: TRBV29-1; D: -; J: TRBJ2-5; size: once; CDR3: CSVVGGSTQYF; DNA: TGCAGCGTTGTCGGCGGCTCGACCCAGTACTTC
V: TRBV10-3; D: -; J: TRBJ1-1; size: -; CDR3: CAISDLTTGDTEAFF; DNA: TGTGCCATCAGTGACCTGACCACGGGGGACACTGAAGCTTTCTTT
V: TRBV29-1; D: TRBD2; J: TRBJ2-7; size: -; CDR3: CSVSGSPPYEQYF; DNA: TGCAGCGTTAGCGGGAGTCCTCCCTACGAGCAGTACTTC
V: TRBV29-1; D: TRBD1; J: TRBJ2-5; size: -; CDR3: CSAQRQGKETQYF; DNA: TGCAGCGCCCAGCGACAGGGAAAAGAGACCCAGTACTTC
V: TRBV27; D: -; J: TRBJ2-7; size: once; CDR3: CASSLRFNSYEQYF; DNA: TGTGCCAGCAGTTTACGGTTCAACTCCTACGAGCAGTACTTC
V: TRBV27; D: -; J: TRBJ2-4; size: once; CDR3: CASQDRRRAKNIQYF; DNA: TGTGCCAGTCAAGATCGGAGGCGAGCCAAAAACATTCAGTACTTC
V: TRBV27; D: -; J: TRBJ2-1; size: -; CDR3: CASSLGRGYEQFF; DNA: TGTGCCAGCAGTTTGGGCAGGGGCTATGAGCAGTTCTTC
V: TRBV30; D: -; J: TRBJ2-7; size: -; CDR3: CAWSRTAIAVGEQYF; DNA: TGTGCCTGGAGCCGGACAGCGATCGCCGTTGGAGAGCAGTACTTC
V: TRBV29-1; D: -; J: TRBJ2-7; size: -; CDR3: CSVQGTYEQYF; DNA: TGCAGCGTTCAGGGAACCTACGAGCAGTACTTC
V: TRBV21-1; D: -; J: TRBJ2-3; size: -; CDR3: CASSKCRPPDREGTDTQYF; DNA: TGTGCCAGCAGCAAATGTCGACCCCCGGACAGGGAGGGGACAGATACGCAGTATTTT
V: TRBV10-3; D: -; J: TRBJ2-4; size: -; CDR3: CAISDTGRAKNIQYF; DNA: TGTGCCATCAGTGACACAGGGAGAGCCAAAAACATTCAGTACTTC
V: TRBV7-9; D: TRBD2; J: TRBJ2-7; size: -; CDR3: CASSAYSSGSLEQYF; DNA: TGTGCCAGCAGCGCCTATTCTAGCGGGAGTCTCGAGCAGTACTTC
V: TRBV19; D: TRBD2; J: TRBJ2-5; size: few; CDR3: CASSTEGLAFQETQYF; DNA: TGTGCCAGTAGTACAGAGGGACTAGCTTTCCAAGAGACCCAGTACTTC
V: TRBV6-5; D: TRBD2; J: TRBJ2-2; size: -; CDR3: CASTSGSSSTGELFF; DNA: TGTGCCAGCACTAGCGGGAGCTCAAGCACCGGGGAGCTGTTTTTT
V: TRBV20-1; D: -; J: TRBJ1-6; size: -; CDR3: CSAIGKAAYNSPLHF; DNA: TGCAGTGCTATTGGGAAGGCGGCCTATAATTCACCCCTCCACTTT
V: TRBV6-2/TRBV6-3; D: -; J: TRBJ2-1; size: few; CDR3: CASSYMGPQFF; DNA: TGTGCCAGCAGTTACATGGGACCGCAGTTCTTC
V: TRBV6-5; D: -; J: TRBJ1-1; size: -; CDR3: CASSSLTNTEAFF; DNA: TGTGCCAGCAGTTCCCTTACGAACACTGAAGCTTTCTTT
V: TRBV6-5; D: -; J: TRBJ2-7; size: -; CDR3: CASSYSIGQKSYEQYF; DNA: TGTGCCAGCAGTTACTCGATTGGGCAGAAGTCCTACGAGCAGTACTTC
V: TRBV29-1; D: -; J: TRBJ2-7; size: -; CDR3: CSARDSPYEQYF; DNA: TGCAGCGCCCGGGACTCACCCTACGAGCAGTACTTC
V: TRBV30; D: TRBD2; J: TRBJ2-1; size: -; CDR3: CAWSSMTSGTNEQFF; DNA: TGTGCCTGGAGTTCCATGACTAGCGGGACCAATGAGCAGTTCTTC
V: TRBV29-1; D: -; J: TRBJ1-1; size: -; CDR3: CSVEARRAEAFF; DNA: TGCAGCGTTGAAGCTAGAAGGGCCGAAGCTTTCTTT
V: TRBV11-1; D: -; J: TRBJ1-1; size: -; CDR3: CASSQEQGTEAFF; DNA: TGTGCCAGCAGCCAGGAACAGGGAACTGAAGCTTTCTTT
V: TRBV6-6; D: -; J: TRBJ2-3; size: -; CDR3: CASSRTTVKVDTQYF; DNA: TGTGCCAGCAGCCGTACGACAGTCAAGGTGGATACGCAGTATTTT
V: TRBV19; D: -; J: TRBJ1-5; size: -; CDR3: CASSIGRDQPQHF; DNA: TGTGCCAGTAGTATAGGCAGGGACCAGCCCCAGCATTTT
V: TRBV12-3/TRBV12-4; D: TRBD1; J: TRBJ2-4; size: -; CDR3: CASSTGTAQNIQYF; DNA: TGTGCCAGCAGTACCGGGACAGCTCAAAACATTCAGTACTTC
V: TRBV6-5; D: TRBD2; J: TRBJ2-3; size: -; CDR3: CASSSPRLAVTDTQYF; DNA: TGTGCCAGCAGTTCACCGCGACTAGCGGTCACAGATACGCAGTATTTT
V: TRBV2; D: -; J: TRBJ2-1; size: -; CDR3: CASSVGMNSYNEQFF; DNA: TGTGCCAGCAGTGTGGGGATGAACTCCTACAATGAGCAGTTCTTC
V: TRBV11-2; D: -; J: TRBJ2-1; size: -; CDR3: CASSLDGGGEQFF; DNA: TGTGCCAGCAGCTTAGACGGGGGAGGTGAGCAGTTCTTC
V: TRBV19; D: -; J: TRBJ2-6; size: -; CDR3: CASKETASSGANVLTF; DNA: TGTGCCAGTAAAGAAACGGCCAGTTCTGGGGCCAACGTCCTGACTTTC
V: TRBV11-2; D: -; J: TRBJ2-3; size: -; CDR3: CASSLVESTDTQYF; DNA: TGTGCCAGCAGCTTAGTCGAGAGCACAGATACGCAGTATTTT
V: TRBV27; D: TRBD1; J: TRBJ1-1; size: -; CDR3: CASRTGTRGHEKAEAFF; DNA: TGTGCCAGCCGGACAGGGACGCGGGGCCACGAGAAGGCTGAAGCTTTCTTT
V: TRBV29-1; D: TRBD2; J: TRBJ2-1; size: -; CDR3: CSVVDGLAAYNEQFF; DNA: TGCAGCGTTGTTGACGGACTAGCGGCCTACAATGAGCAGTTCTTC